Listed here are 9 T cell receptor beta chains from one sample, sequenced in a study of T cells in Graves' hyperthyroidism and ophthalmopathy. RNA transcripts yielded amplified TCR beta CDR3 regions. The primer set for the first-round RT-PCR of the TCR CDR3 was HTBI. TCRdb re-analysed the multiplex PCR reads in MiXCR, keeping a single row per CDR3 protein. Here the sample spans around 350,000 distinct CDR3 sequences, approximately 19% being singletons. Input material: blood. The receptors were gathered from a woman younger than 35 with Graves' hyperthyroidism.

Many counts were recorded for this clonotype. The chain couples TRBV12-3 or TRBV12-4 to TRBJ2-7, with D possibly matching TRBD1 (6 bases). The CDR3 totals 15 residues. V lost 5 bases and J 0 bases, leaving 14 bases between the germline ends. CDR3 DNA: TGTGCCAGCAGTGGAGCAGGGGATTTCTCCTACGAGCAGTACTTC. Translating it yields CASSGAGDFSYEQYF.

Many counts were recorded for this clonotype. J is TRBJ1-1 and V is TRBV5-1; unclear D gene. Between the trimmed V and J ends, which lost 0 bases and 3 bases, there was a span of 12 bases. The CDR3 length is 15 residues. Germline V gene data show CDR1 as SGHRS and CDR2 as YFSETQ. CDR3 nucleotides: TGCGCCAGCAGCTTGGTTGCGGGGATGGACACTGAAGCTTTCTTT. It yields the protein CASSLVAGMDTEAFF.

This clonotype was recorded at least ten times. The chain carries TRBV6-5 and TRBJ1-5; D is undetermined. Germline V gives CDR1 MNHEY, CDR2 SVGAGI. The V end was cut by 6 bases, the J end by 3 bases, with 12 bases between. This CDR3 contains 14 residues. In nucleotides, the CDR3 is TGTGCCAGCAGCCCCCACGGTTACAATCAGCCCCAGCATTTT. As protein: CASSPHGYNQPQHF.

This clonotype showed up just once. The genes are TRBV12-3 or TRBV12-4 and TRBJ2-5; D unclear. The CDR3 extends over 17 amino acids. The V end was cut by 0 bases, the J end by 4 bases, with 18 bases between. This CDR3 is CASSLALASSDPETQYF. The CDR3 DNA follows: TGTGCCAGCAGTTTAGCGCTGGCTAGTTCAGATCCAGAGACCCAGTACTTC.

This clonotype appeared many times. CDR3 loop: CASEGSGNTIYF. CDR3 nucleotides: TGTGCCTCCGAGGGATCTGGAAACACCATATATTTT. The chain links TRBV6-5 to TRBJ1-3; no definite D call. Germline V gene lookup returns CDR1 MNHEY and CDR2 SVGAGI. The length of the CDR3 is 12 residues. Trimming removed 11 bases at V and 1 base at J, with 9 bases between.

This sequence joins TRBV15 and TRBJ1-2; no definite D call. Germline V gene sequence: CDR1 LNHNV, CDR2 YYDKDF (reference sequence). Trimming took 0 bases from V and 6 from J, leaving 5 bases between them. This CDR3 spans 12 amino acids. The CDR3 bases are TGTGCCACCAGCAGAGATGGGGATGGCTACACCTTC. Protein product: CATSRDGDGYTF.

The V call is TRBV20-1, the J call TRBJ1-1; 7 bases are a match to TRBD1. Germline CDR1 and CDR2: DFQATT and SNEGSKA (reference sequence). The junction had 6 bases not matched to a gene; V was cut back by 5 bases and J by 3 bases. The CDR3 contains 13 residues. This CDR3 is CSAGRGGDTEAFF. CDR3 sequence (DNA): TGCAGTGCTGGCAGGGGGGGGGACACTGAAGCTTTCTTT.

This clonotype was picked up a small number of times. Being one base from a much bigger clone, this may be a read error. The rearrangement joins TRBV7-9 to TRBJ1-1, with 8 positions matching TRBD1. Germline-derived CDR1 and CDR2 are SEHNR and FQNEAQ (reference sequence). This CDR3 has 14 residues. The CDR3 coding sequence is TGTGCCAGCAGCCGGGGACAGGTGAACACTGAAGCTTGCTTT. Translation gives CASSRGQVNTEACF.

This clonotype was detected ten times or more. The genes are TRBV5-1 and TRBJ2-7, with D unclear. The CDR3 runs 15 residues. CDR1 SGHRS and CDR2 YFSETQ come from the germline V gene. V lost 3 bases to trimming and J lost 3 bases, with 16 bases between them. The CDR3 reads CASSSNSAYRYEQYF. The CDR3 region has the DNA TGCGCCAGCAGCTCCAATTCCGCTTACCGCTACGAGCAGTACTTC.